Each of the 21 T cell receptor beta chains below was sequenced from the same sample in a study of shared T cell receptors in the human thymus. The protocol was immunoSEQ multiplex PCR, while the TCRdb copy is restricted to in-frame clones and leaves out a portion. The data hold some 700,000 clones, with around 89% observed a single time. The same data also went into a second study, on human thymus T cells.

Specimen: thymocytes. The receptors were gathered from a boy under two years old with a congenital heart defect.

This chain uses TRBV19 with TRBJ1-2, with TRBD1 identical over 11 bases. V trimming: 3 bases; J trimming: 4 bases; junction bases outside the gene matches: 7. CDR3 length equals 16 residues. Germline CDR1 reads LNHDA; CDR2 reads SQIVND (reference sequence). Written as DNA, the CDR3 is TGTGCCAGTAGTATCGGGACAGGGGGATTCCTCTATGGCTACACCTTC. It specifies CASSIGTGGFLYGYTF. Full variable domain (rest looked up from reference TRBV19 and TRBJ1-2): DGGITQSPKYLFRKEGQNVTLSCEQNLNHDAMYWYRQDPGQGLRLIYYSQIVNDFQKGDIAEGYSVSREKKESFPLTVTSAQKNPTAFYLCASSIGTGGFLYGYTFGSGTRLTVV.

This clone was seen only a few times. V gene TRBV4-1 combines with J gene TRBJ1-1; D remains unclear. This CDR3 is built from 13 residues. Trimming took off 0 bases at V and 3 bases at J, with 5 bases between the two ends. Per germline, CDR1 MGHRA and CDR2 YSYEKL. CDR3 in amino acids: CASSQEAYTEAFF. CDR3 nucleotides: TGCGCCAGCAGCCAAGAAGCCTACACTGAAGCTTTCTTT.

The genes are TRBV29-1 and TRBJ2-5, with 8 bases matching TRBD2. The CDR3 length is 13 residues. The germline V gene has CDR1 SQVTM and CDR2 ANQGSEA. V shed 4 bases, J shed 3 bases, and the junction held 4 bases outside the gene matches. The CDR3: CSVVGGGKETQYF. CDR3 sequence (DNA): TGCAGCGTTGTCGGGGGGGGGAAAGAGACCCAGTACTTC.

The chain joins TRBV5-1 to TRBJ1-2; possible D gene TRBD1, 6 bases. The CDR3 runs to 19 residues. Trimming took 2 bases from V and 4 from J, leaving 27 bases between them. Germline V CDR1 and CDR2: SGHRS, YFSETQ. For the CDR3, the DNA is TGCGCCAGCAGCTTAGTCGGGGCAGGGGCTCCCTCGCCCCGCTATGGCTACACCTTC. It yields the protein CASSLVGAGAPSPRYGYTF.

The V and J genes are TRBV9 and TRBJ2-5; 7 bases align to TRBD1. CDR1 is SGDLS, CDR2 YYNGEE, per germline. The CDR3 covers 14 residues. Trimming cost V 0 bases and J 5 bases; bases outside gene matches: 4. The CDR3 protein is CASSVGRGRETQYF. CDR3 bases: TGTGCCAGCAGCGTAGGAAGGGGGCGGGAGACCCAGTACTTC. Combining the CDR3 with reference TRBV9 and TRBJ2-5 gives the whole variable domain DSGVTQTPKHLITATGQRVTLRCSPRSGDLSVYWYQQSLDQGLQFLIQYYNGEERAKGNILERFSAQQFPDLHSELNLSSLELGDSALYFCASSVGRGRETQYFGPGTRLLVL.

The chain joins TRBV5-4 to TRBJ1-1, with 8 bases that match TRBD1. This CDR3 comprises 15 residues. The ends lost 3 bases at V and 5 bases at J; junction bases unmatched: 9. The germline V gene has CDR1 SGHNT and CDR2 YYREEE (reference sequence). Here the CDR3 DNA reads TGTGCCAGCAGCTGTGACAGGGGAGAGAGAACTGAAGCTTTCTTT. Translation: CASSCDRGERTEAFF.

J is TRBJ2-6 and V is TRBV27; D is perhaps TRBD2 (6 bases). The CDR3 loop spans 17 amino acids. The V end lost 6 bases, the J end lost 3 bases, and 18 bases lay between the germline ends. The germline V gene encodes CDR1 MNHEY and CDR2 SMNVEV (reference sequence). Here the CDR3 reads CASSRLPGVFGANVLTF. The CDR3 coding sequence is TGTGCCAGCAGCCGTCTGCCGGGAGTTTTTGGGGCCAACGTCCTGACTTTC.

This rearrangement joins TRBV27 to TRBJ2-5; 7 bases fit TRBD1. The J call may be incorrect, as the DNA end agrees better with TRBJ2-7. This CDR3 is 14 amino acids long. Germline CDR1 reads MNHEY; CDR2 reads SMNVEV (reference sequence). CDR3 sequence reads: CASSPLTGMHEQYF. Written as DNA, the CDR3 is TGTGCCAGCAGCCCTTTGACAGGGATGCACGAGCAGTACTTC.

The rearrangement joins TRBV11-2 to TRBJ2-7; TRBD2 might be the D (6 bases). The ends were cut back, 6 bases at V and 2 bases at J, with 14 bases in the middle. Germline loops: CDR1 SGHAT, CDR2 FQNNGV. CDR3 size: 14 residues. The CDR3 reads CASRSQGLPYEQYF. CDR3 DNA: TGTGCCAGCAGAAGTCAGGGACTGCCCTACGAGCAGTACTTC. Full variable domain (missing parts from reference TRBV11-2 and TRBJ2-7): EAGVAQSPRYKIIEKRQSVAFWCNPISGHATLYWYQQILGQGPKLLIQFQNNGVVDDSQLPKDRFSAERLKGVDSTLKIQPAKLEDSAVYLCASRSQGLPYEQYFGPGTRLTVT.

The chain couples TRBV6-6 to TRBJ2-1; 9 bases agree with TRBD2. Germline-derived CDR1 and CDR2 are MNHNY and SVGAGI (reference sequence). V was clipped by 7 bases and J by 10 bases; unmatched bases: 11. This CDR3 spans 14 amino acids. CDR3 region: CASKPGLAGWEQFF. The CDR3 DNA follows: TGTGCCAGCAAACCGGGACTAGCTGGCTGGGAGCAGTTCTTC.

The V and J genes are TRBV15 and TRBJ1-1, with 7 bases that match TRBD1. There are 17 residues in the CDR3. Trimming removed 1 base from V and 3 bases from J; junction bases left unmatched: 11. Germline V lookup: CDR1 LNHNV, CDR2 YYDKDF (reference sequence). The CDR3, as DNA: TGTGCCACCAGCAGAGTGCCTCAGGGGGGAGAGGACACTGAAGCTTTCTTT. Its translation is CATSRVPQGGEDTEAFF.

The chain links TRBV27 to TRBJ2-1; 9 nucleotides align to TRBD2. The length of the CDR3 is 21 residues. V lost 1 base, J lost 0 bases, and 16 bases stayed unmatched. CDR1 MNHEY and CDR2 SMNVEV come from the germline V gene (reference sequence). CDR3 residues: CASSLYRGGLAGLSSYNEQFF. The CDR3 DNA follows: TGTGCCAGCAGTTTATATCGGGGGGGGCTAGCGGGATTAAGCTCCTACAATGAGCAGTTCTTC.

This clone occurred once. The chain uses TRBV4-3 and TRBJ2-1, with D possibly TRBD2 on 5 matching bases. The V gene's germline CDR1 is LGHNA and CDR2 YSLEER. V was pared by 1 base and J by 2 bases, with 9 bases between. The CDR3 loop spans 15 amino acids. The CDR3 nucleotides are TGCGCCAGCAGCCAAGGCCAGAGGGCCTACAATGAGCAGTTCTTC. This codes for CASSQGQRAYNEQFF.

This chain connects TRBV7-9 to TRBJ2-1; 9 bases fit TRBD1. Germline V lookup: CDR1 SEHNR, CDR2 FQNEAQ (reference sequence). J was trimmed by 4 bases and V by 5 bases; bases with no gene match: 9. There are 16 residues in the CDR3. The CDR3 sequence is CASSHVRGQGYNEQFF. CDR3 in DNA: TGTGCCAGCAGCCATGTGAGGGGACAGGGATACAATGAGCAGTTCTTC.

In its sample, this clone was seen once. V is TRBV7-3 and J is TRBJ2-1; 8 nucleotides align to TRBD2. Germline assignment: CDR1 SGHTA and CDR2 FQGTGA. The CDR3 runs to 15 residues. Trimming cost V 5 bases and J 4 bases; bases outside gene matches: 7. CDR3 nucleotide sequence: TGTGCCAGCAGCCGGGGGGGAGAGGTATACAATGAGCAGTTCTTC. Translation: CASSRGGEVYNEQFF. The full variable domain, with the rest looked up from reference TRBV7-3 and TRBJ2-1, is GAGVSQTPSNKVTEKGKYVELRCDPISGHTALYWYRQSLGQGPEFLIYFQGTGAADDSGLPNDRFFAVRPEGSVSTLKIQRTERGDSAVYLCASSRGGEVYNEQFFGPGTRLTVL.

This chain connects TRBV9 to TRBJ2-3; the D gene is possibly TRBD2 (5 bases). Trimming left V 5 bases short and J 2 bases short, with 9 bases between. Germline V gene lookup returns CDR1 SGDLS and CDR2 YYNGEE. The CDR3 contains 13 residues. The chain's CDR3 is CASRRGNTDTQYF. The CDR3 DNA reads TGTGCCAGCAGGAGAGGGAACACAGATACGCAGTATTTT.

This clone was seen a few times. This chain uses TRBV9 with TRBJ2-7; D perhaps matches TRBD2 (6 bases). There are 17 residues in the CDR3. V dropped 4 bases and J dropped 5 bases, with 25 bases sitting between them. Germline assignment: CDR1 SGDLS and CDR2 YYNGEE. Written as DNA, the CDR3 is TGTGCCAGCAGCCCTAAGCACCGGGCGGAGGGTCCGGACGAGCAGTACTTC. It encodes CASSPKHRAEGPDEQYF.

The chain couples TRBV5-1 to TRBJ1-6; 7 nucleotides line up with TRBD1. CDR1 SGHRS and CDR2 YFSETQ come from the germline V gene. The CDR3 is 16 amino acids. Unmatched junction bases numbered 10, after V lost 2 bases and J lost 8 bases. In nucleotides, the CDR3 is TGCGCCAGCAGCTTCGGGACAGAGAGTTCTGATTCACCCCTCCACTTT. Amino acid sequence: CASSFGTESSDSPLHF.

The chain has TRBV7-2 and TRBJ2-7, with D possibly matching TRBD1 (5 bases). The CDR3 spans 16 residues. Per the germline V gene, CDR1 is SGHTA and CDR2 is FQGNSA. Between the trimmed V and J ends, which lost 1 base and 0 bases, there was a span of 13 bases. The CDR3 region is CASSLEQAKFSYEQYF. In DNA form, the CDR3 reads TGTGCCAGCAGCTTAGAACAGGCTAAGTTCTCCTACGAGCAGTACTTC.

This clone was recorded only once. This chain uses TRBV21-1 with TRBJ1-1. TRBV21-1 is a recognized pseudogene. The CDR3 runs to 12 residues. CDR3: CASSLGGGRTFF. The CDR3 DNA reads TGTGCCAGCAGCCTTGGGGGAGGGAGGACTTTCTTT.

This chain connects TRBV6-5 to TRBJ2-7, with 9 bases that match TRBD2. The CDR3 has 16 amino acids. The trim removed 4 bases at V and 0 bases at J, leaving 7 bases unmatched. Germline V gene lookup returns CDR1 MNHEY and CDR2 SVGAGI. The CDR3 sequence is CASSSYSGSPSYEQYF. The CDR3 nucleotides are TGTGCCAGCAGTTCCTATAGCGGGAGCCCCTCCTACGAGCAGTACTTC.